A single sample gave rise to the 30 T cell receptor beta chains below, sequenced in a study of T cells in Graves' hyperthyroidism and ophthalmopathy. There were TCR beta CDR3 regions amplified from RNA transcripts. The HTBI primer set was used in a first-round RT-PCR of the TCR CDR3. In TCRdb, the multiplex PCR reads were re-called with MiXCR into one record per CDR3 protein. The repertoire holds approximately 400,000 distinct CDR3 sequences, with approximately 15% as singletons. The specimen was blood. The receptors were gathered from a woman aged 60-70 years with Graves' hyperthyroidism.

This chain connects TRBV2 to TRBJ2-3, with 11 bases that match TRBD1. The ends lost 6 bases at V and 1 base at J; junction bases unmatched: 3. Germline V gives CDR1 SNHLY, CDR2 FYNNEI. The CDR3 sequence is 15 residues long. The CDR3: CASRGGQGGTDTQYF. The CDR3 DNA sequence: TGTGCCAGCAGGGGGGGACAGGGGGGCACAGATACGCAGTATTTT.

Many counts were recorded for this clonotype. V usage is TRBV20-1 and J usage is TRBJ2-7; 9 nucleotides match TRBD1. The germline CDR1 and CDR2 sequences are DFQATT and SNEGSKA (reference sequence). The CDR3 is 14 residues long. The CDR3 DNA reads TGCAAAATTCCGGGGACAGGGAGGATATACGAGCAGTACTTC. Its protein is CKIPGTGRIYEQYF.

The chain links TRBV27 to TRBJ2-6; possibly TRBD2 for D (5 bases). This CDR3 contains 17 residues. Germline V gene sequence: CDR1 MNHEY, CDR2 SMNVEV (reference sequence). Trimming removed 0 bases from V and 0 bases from J, with 9 bases in between. The CDR3 nucleotides are TGTGCCAGCAGTTTATCGATAGGGAGCTCTGGGGCCAACGTCCTGACTTTC. This codes for CASSLSIGSSGANVLTF.

This clonotype was counted many times. This sequence joins TRBV10-3 and TRBJ2-3; D not certain. This CDR3 contains 13 residues. Trimming shortened V by 10 bases and J by 3 bases, and 14 bases separated the two germline ends. Germline CDR1 reads ENHRY; CDR2 reads SYGVKD. CDR3 sequence: CATRPIGTDTQYF. Written as DNA, the CDR3 is TGTGCCACAAGACCCATCGGTACAGATACGCAGTATTTT.

This clonotype was picked up many times. This chain links TRBV13 with TRBJ2-7; 12 bases map to TRBD1. The CDR3 contains 16 residues. V was clipped by 7 bases and J by 5 bases; unmatched bases: 12. CDR1 is PRHDT, CDR2 FYEKMQ, per germline (reference sequence). CDR3 region: CASTRKLGTGGDEQYF. CDR3 DNA: TGTGCCAGCACCCGCAAACTTGGGACAGGGGGCGACGAGCAGTACTTC.

This clonotype was recorded at least ten times. This chain links TRBV5-1 with TRBJ2-7, with D maybe TRBD1 (5 bases). CDR1 is SGHRS and CDR2 is YFSETQ in the germline V gene. The V end lost 2 bases, the J end lost 7 bases, and 19 bases lay between the germline ends. The CDR3 is 15 amino acids. CDR3 sequence reads: CASSFGTGAAREQYF. The DNA for the CDR3 is TGCGCCAGCAGCTTCGGAACAGGAGCCGCTCGTGAGCAGTACTTC. Combining the CDR3 with reference TRBV5-1 and TRBJ2-7 gives the whole variable domain KAGVTQTPRYLIKTRGQQVTLSCSPISGHRSVSWYQQTPGQGLQFLFEYFSETQRNKGNFPGRFSGRQFSNSRSEMNVSTLELGDSALYLCASSFGTGAAREQYFGPGTRLTVT.

In this sample, this clonotype turned up a few times. The V call is TRBV10-3, the J call TRBJ2-7; 9 nucleotides match TRBD1. In germline, CDR1 is ENHRY, CDR2 SYGVKD. The CDR3 runs to 14 residues. V trimming: 3 bases; J trimming: 3 bases; junction bases outside the gene matches: 3. The CDR3 nucleotides read TGTGCCATCAGTGACTGGGGACAGGGCTACGAGCAGTACTTC. This translates into CAISDWGQGYEQYF.

This chain uses TRBV4-1 with TRBJ2-7; D uncertain. Germline CDR1 is MGHRA and CDR2 is YSYEKL. This CDR3 spans 15 amino acids. The ends were cut back, 1 base at V and 0 bases at J, with 10 bases in the middle. CDR3 protein: CASSQVITASYEQYF. The CDR3 nucleotides are TGCGCCAGCAGCCAAGTGATAACAGCCTCCTACGAGCAGTACTTC.

This clonotype was recorded many times. The chain is built from TRBV18 and TRBJ2-3, with TRBD1 matching over 10 bases. This CDR3 region has 13 residues. V lost 2 bases and J lost 11; bases outside the gene matches: 4. Germline CDR1 reads KGHSH; CDR2 reads LQKENI. The CDR3 bases are TGTGCCAGCTCACCAAGGACAGGGGGTGAGCAGTATTTT. This sequence encodes CASSPRTGGEQYF.

This clonotype came up a few times. The rearrangement uses TRBV6-1 and TRBJ1-3; D gene unclear. V was pared by 6 bases and J by 0 bases, with 12 bases between. Germline-derived CDR1 and CDR2 are MNHNS and SASEGT. The CDR3 spans 15 residues. The chain's CDR3 is CASRFNFGSGNTIYF. CDR3 in DNA: TGTGCCAGCAGGTTTAACTTTGGCTCTGGAAACACCATATATTTT.

This clonotype was counted at least ten times. The chain joins TRBV27 to TRBJ2-1; D perhaps matches TRBD2 (6 bases). V lost 6 bases, J lost 10 bases, and 10 bases lay in between. Germline V CDR1 and CDR2: MNHEY, SMNVEV (reference sequence). This CDR3 comprises 11 residues. The CDR3 coding sequence is TGTGCCAGCAGACGCGCGGGGGAGCAGTTCTTC. This encodes CASRRAGEQFF.

This clonotype appeared many times. The chain uses TRBV2 and TRBJ2-3; 11 bases are a match to TRBD2. V lost 4 bases and J lost 4; bases outside the gene matches: 7. This CDR3 spans 16 amino acids. Germline values: CDR1 SNHLY, CDR2 FYNNEI. Written as DNA, the CDR3 is TGTGCCAGCAGTGCCGGTTGGGGACTAGCGGCAGATACGCAGTATTTT. This gives the protein CASSAGWGLAADTQYF.

In its sample, this clonotype was seen a few times. The chain couples TRBV12-3 or TRBV12-4 to TRBJ1-4; possibly TRBD1 for D (6 bases). The V end was cut by 7 bases, the J end by 1 base, with 10 bases between. CDR3 length: 14 residues. The CDR3 is CASTQGLTNEKLFF. Here the CDR3 DNA reads TGTGCCAGCACCCAGGGGCTAACTAATGAAAAACTGTTTTTT.

This clonotype was seen more than once but under ten times. The junction does not match germline at one end; this may be a read error. The rearrangement joins TRBV2 to TRBJ2-5; 9 bases align to TRBD1. CDR1 and CDR2 from the germline V gene are SNHLY and FYNNEI. The CDR3 loop spans 15 amino acids. CDR3 protein: CAGSGDRVRGETQYF. CDR3 in DNA: TGTGCCGGCAGTGGGGACAGGGTACGTGGAGAGACCCAGTACTTC. The full variable domain, in which reference TRBV2 and TRBJ2-5 provide the parts outside the CDR3, is EPEVTQTPSHQVTQMGQEVILRCVPISNHLYFYWYRQILGQKVEFLVSFYNNEISEKSEIFDDQFSVERPDGSNFTLKIRSTKLEDSAMYFCAGSGDRVRGETQYFGPGTRLLVL.

Comment on this clonotype: A much larger clone lies a single base off, so this may be a read error. The chain couples TRBV2 to TRBJ2-7; D call uncertain. CDR3 size: 13 residues. Germline-derived CDR1 and CDR2 are SNHLY and FYNNEI. V shed 4 bases and J shed 3 bases, with 10 bases lying between them. CDR3 protein: CASSGHISYEQYF. The CDR3 DNA sequence: TGTGCCAGCAGTGGGCACATCAGCTACGAGCAGTACTTC.

The chain is built from TRBV18 and TRBJ2-1, with 9 nucleotides matching TRBD1. The V segment lost 3 bases and the J segment 5 bases; nucleotides outside the gene matches: 5. This CDR3 contains 15 residues. In germline, CDR1 is KGHSH, CDR2 LQKENI. CDR3 residues: CASSPPGQGNNEQFF. CDR3 nucleotides: TGTGCCAGCTCACCCCCGGGACAGGGTAACAATGAGCAGTTCTTC.

Comments on this clonotype: As the CDR3 is not closed by the conserved phenylalanine or tryptophan, this likely results from a read error. The chain employs TRBV20-1 and TRBJ2-7; 8 bases line up with TRBD2. Germline CDR1 and CDR2: DFQATT and SNEGSKA (reference sequence). This CDR3 comprises 15 residues. The trim removed 4 bases at V and 5 bases at J, leaving 13 bases unmatched. The CDR3 here is CSANGAAGEGHEQYL. In nucleotides, the CDR3 is TGCAGTGCTAACGGGGCAGCGGGAGAGGGCCACGAGCAGTACCTC.

This clonotype has more than one count but fewer than ten. The J gene is TRBJ1-2, the V gene TRBV5-1, with 11 positions matching TRBD1. J gave up 2 bases and V 4 bases, and 10 bases lay outside the gene matches. The germline V gene has CDR1 SGHRS and CDR2 YFSETQ. The CDR3 has 17 residues. Here the CDR3 DNA reads TGCGCCAGCAGCCCTGCCTGGACAGGGGGCGAAAACTATGGCTACACCTTC. This codes for CASSPAWTGGENYGYTF.

The chain joins TRBV20-1 to TRBJ2-5; 11 positions match TRBD2. V was pared by 6 bases and J by 3 bases, with 3 bases of the junction left unmatched. The CDR3 runs to 13 residues. Germline loops: CDR1 DFQATT, CDR2 SNEGSKA (reference sequence). The CDR3 sequence is CSAKLAGEETQYF. In DNA form, the CDR3 reads TGCAGTGCAAAACTAGCGGGAGAAGAGACCCAGTACTTC.

This chain uses TRBV12-3 or TRBV12-4 with TRBJ2-3, with 11 bases lining up with TRBD2. The CDR3 extends over 15 amino acids. Trimming at V came to 5 bases and at J to 3 bases, leaving 4 bases not matched to a gene. The CDR3 nucleotides are TGTGCCAGCAGTGAGACTAGCGGGATGACAGATACGCAGTATTTT. As protein: CASSETSGMTDTQYF.

This clonotype was found a few times. The chain has TRBV19 and TRBJ1-2, with D possibly TRBD1 on 6 matching bases. V lost 3 bases to trimming and J lost 3 bases, with 14 bases between them. Germline V gene sequence: CDR1 LNHDA, CDR2 SQIVND (reference sequence). The CDR3 has 15 residues. In nucleotides, the CDR3 is TGTGCCAGTAGTATTACGGGGGGCAGCGACTATGGCTACACCTTC. Protein product: CASSITGGSDYGYTF.

Ten or more counts support this clonotype. The CDR3 DNA reads TGTGCCAGCAGCCAGTTGGGACAGGGCACTAATGAAAAACTGTTTTTT. This sequence encodes CASSQLGQGTNEKLFF. V gene TRBV3-1 combines with J gene TRBJ1-4; 9 bases are shared with TRBD1. This CDR3 contains 16 residues. Germline loops: CDR1 LGHDT, CDR2 YNNKEL (reference sequence). Trimming cost V 3 bases and J 2 bases; bases outside gene matches: 4.

This clonotype was recorded at least ten times. The rearrangement joins TRBV13 to TRBJ2-3, with TRBD2 identical over 10 bases. Germline lookup yields CDR1 PRHDT and CDR2 FYEKMQ (reference sequence). This CDR3 contains 19 residues. J lost 6 bases, V lost 3 bases, and 18 bases had no gene match. CDR3 residues: CASSFQREGLATQTDTQYF. The CDR3 region has the DNA TGTGCCAGCAGCTTTCAGCGGGAGGGCCTCGCCACACAGACCGATACGCAGTATTTT.

In its sample, this clonotype was seen many times. This chain uses TRBV6-1 with TRBJ2-7; D call uncertain. The V end lost 6 bases, the J end lost 6 bases, and 18 bases lay between the germline ends. CDR3 size: 14 residues. CDR1 is MNHNS and CDR2 is SASEGT in the germline V gene. CDR3 residues: CASRIDKWVFEQYF. CDR3 in DNA: TGTGCCAGCAGAATAGACAAATGGGTCTTCGAGCAGTACTTC.

Ten or more counts support this clonotype. The rearrangement links TRBV20-1 to TRBJ1-2, with D perhaps TRBD1 (5 bases). Germline loops: CDR1 DFQATT, CDR2 SNEGSKA (reference sequence). The CDR3 is 12 residues long. Trimming removed 5 bases from V and 8 bases from J, with 15 bases in between. CDR3 sequence: CSAAGPLEGYTF. The CDR3 DNA sequence: TGCAGTGCTGCGGGACCCCTGGAGGGCTACACCTTC.

Of note for this clonotype: It may be a read error: a sequence one base away is much more abundant. V usage is TRBV11-3 and J usage is TRBJ2-3; the match to TRBD2 covers 13 bases. The CDR3 is 17 amino acids. Germline V lookup: CDR1 SGHNT, CDR2 YENEEA. V gave up 4 bases and J gave up 0 bases; unmatched junction bases: 4. The CDR3 here is CASSWGLAGSSTDTQYF. The CDR3 bases are TGTGCCAGCAGCTGGGGACTAGCGGGATCTAGCACAGATACGCAGTATTTT.

The V call is TRBV11-2, the J call TRBJ1-1; 7 nucleotides agree with TRBD1. Germline V gene lookup returns CDR1 SGHAT and CDR2 FQNNGV. CDR3 length: 13 residues. V was pared by 1 base and J by 10 bases, with 6 bases of the junction left unmatched. The CDR3, as DNA: TGTGCCAGCAGCTTAGTTGGCAGGGGGGCAGCTTTCTTT. It specifies CASSLVGRGAAFF.

This clonotype was picked up many times. The chain uses TRBV4-2 and TRBJ2-2; D gene uncertain. The CDR3 sequence is 15 residues long. Per germline, CDR1 LGHNA and CDR2 YNFKEQ. Trimming stripped 1 base from V and 5 bases from J, with 11 bases between. CDR3 bases: TGTGCCAGCAGCCAAGTCGATAGTGGTACCGGGGAGCTGTTTTTT. This translates into CASSQVDSGTGELFF.

The table lists this clonotype with many counts. The chain recombines TRBV12-3 or TRBV12-4 with TRBJ2-3; D is perhaps TRBD1 (5 bases). CDR3 size: 14 residues. V was trimmed by 1 base and J by 5 bases, leaving 10 bases between them. The CDR3: CASSLEGLGDTQYF. The CDR3 DNA reads TGTGCCAGCAGTTTAGAGGGGCTTGGAGATACGCAGTATTTT.

This clonotype was seen a handful of times. This chain joins TRBV3-1 and TRBJ1-1, with D possibly being TRBD1 (6 bases). Germline CDR1 and CDR2: LGHDT and YNNKEL (reference sequence). This CDR3 comprises 15 residues. Trimming stripped 4 bases from V and 6 bases from J, with 18 bases between. CDR3 bases: TGTGCCAGCAGCCCCTTCGGGGGGGCGGATCCTGAAGCTTTCTTT. Protein product: CASSPFGGADPEAFF. The full variable domain, completed using reference TRBV3-1 and TRBJ1-1, is DTAVSQTPKYLVTQMGNDKSIKCEQNLGHDTMYWYKQDSKKFLKIMFSYNNKELIINETVPNRFSPKSPDKAHLNLHINSLELGDSAVYFCASSPFGGADPEAFFGQGTRLTVV.